Below, one T cell receptor (beta chain) is given with its context. Its antigen is not identified. This sample was included in a study of blood T cells in healthy people across ages. Findings and caveats of the study: More naive CD4+ cells and higher diversity marked long-lived donors relative to aged donors. With unsorted PBMCs, a conclusive comparison of naive versus antigen-experienced cells was not possible.

Sample donors were healthy Caucasian individuals that came from Russia, aged roughly 6 to 95. Combining a sample-barcoded 5' primer with a J-beta primer mix, a second PCR ran for roughly 7 to 12 cycles. TCRdb reanalysed the 5' RACE reads using MiXCR and keeps one entry per CDR3 protein. There are fewer than 900,000 distinct CDR3 sequences in the sample; approximately 43% occur only once, and around 20% lies in the top ten. The CDR3 contains 14 residues. V lost 1 base and J lost 5, with 10 bases in between. Germline CDR1 and CDR2: SNHLY and FYNNEI. This clonotype originated in a woman in her sixties in good health. The V gene is TRBV2, the J gene TRBJ2-3; maybe TRBD2 (6 bases). Input material: blood. The CDR3 is CASSEGPGGDTQYF. CDR3 nucleotide sequence: TGTGCCAGCAGTGAAGGCCCCGGGGGAGATACGCAGTATTTT.